This is a list of T cell receptor beta chains from one sample in a study of PD-1 blockade in classical Hodgkin lymphoma. This table comes from immunoSEQ multiplex PCR, and its TCRdb copy is limited to in-frame clones, with some not included. The data show fewer than 50,000 clones, with about 85% seen just once and 5.5% to 6.5% held by the top ten. Sequencing was performed on peripheral blood mononuclear cells (PBMCs), taken before the second cycle of nivolumab. These receptors came from a human donor with classical Hodgkin lymphoma. Both conserved end residues are part of each CDR3. A D gene is named only where the DNA matches it firmly. The size field is filled for only some rows; it gives once, few, many or a size class.

clone size: -
J gene: TRBJ2-1
D gene: -
V gene: TRBV7-3
CDR3 protein: CASSLSPARDNEQFF
CDR3 DNA: TGTGCCAGCAGCTTATCCCCGGCTCGCGACAATGAGCAGTTCTTC

clone size: -
J gene: TRBJ2-5
D gene: -
V gene: TRBV6-5
CDR3 protein: CASSYTPGQETQYF
CDR3 DNA: TGTGCCAGCAGTTACACGCCAGGCCAAGAGACCCAGTACTTC

clone size: -
J gene: TRBJ1-3
D gene: TRBD1
V gene: TRBV6-5
CDR3 protein: CASSRTGSAGNTIYF
CDR3 DNA: TGTGCCAGCAGCCGGACAGGGAGTGCTGGAAACACCATATATTTT

clone size: -
J gene: TRBJ2-3
D gene: TRBD2
V gene: TRBV4-2
CDR3 protein: CASSRAGLAGGTDTQYF
CDR3 DNA: TGTGCCAGCAGCCGCGCGGGACTAGCGGGGGGCACAGATACGCAGTATTTT

clone size: -
J gene: TRBJ2-7
D gene: TRBD2
V gene: TRBV19
CDR3 protein: CASSSRDGLAGGKSYEQYF
CDR3 DNA: TGTGCCAGTAGTTCCCGCGACGGACTAGCGGGGGGCAAATCCTACGAGCAGTACTTC

clone size: -
J gene: TRBJ2-5
D gene: -
V gene: TRBV5-4
CDR3 protein: CASSLPGLLQETQYF
CDR3 DNA: TGTGCCAGCAGCTTGCCGGGACTGCTACAAGAGACCCAGTACTTC

clone size: -
J gene: TRBJ2-5
D gene: TRBD2
V gene: TRBV29-1
CDR3 protein: CSVDGGLDFQETQYF
CDR3 DNA: TGCAGCGTCGACGGGGGACTAGACTTTCAAGAGACCCAGTACTTC

clone size: medium-sized
J gene: TRBJ2-5
D gene: -
V gene: TRBV15
CDR3 protein: CATSREGKETQYF
CDR3 DNA: TGTGCCACCAGCAGGGAAGGAAAAGAGACCCAGTACTTC

clone size: -
J gene: TRBJ2-5
D gene: -
V gene: TRBV6-1
CDR3 protein: CASNRGAQETQYF
CDR3 DNA: TGTGCCAGCAATCGGGGGGCCCAAGAGACCCAGTACTTC

clone size: -
J gene: TRBJ2-7
D gene: -
V gene: TRBV28
CDR3 protein: CATTASSGTYEQYF
CDR3 DNA: TGTGCCACCACCGCTTCCAGCGGCACCTACGAGCAGTACTTC

clone size: few
J gene: TRBJ1-1
D gene: -
V gene: TRBV21-1
CDR3 protein: CASSKVAGNTEAFF
CDR3 DNA: TGTGCCAGCAGCAAAGTGGCCGGGAACACTGAAGCTTTCTTT

clone size: -
J gene: TRBJ2-6
D gene: -
V gene: TRBV5-1
CDR3 protein: CASRPVSGANVLTF
CDR3 DNA: TGCGCCAGCAGACCGGTTTCTGGGGCCAACGTCCTGACTTTC

clone size: once
J gene: TRBJ2-3
D gene: TRBD1
V gene: TRBV5-1
CDR3 protein: CASSLALTGGPTDTQYF
CDR3 DNA: TGCGCCAGCAGCTTGGCCTTGACAGGGGGCCCCACAGATACGCAGTATTTT

clone size: -
J gene: TRBJ1-1
D gene: -
V gene: TRBV4-1
CDR3 protein: CASSQDSWGTDTEAFF
CDR3 DNA: TGCGCCAGCAGCCAAGATTCGTGGGGGACGGACACTGAAGCTTTCTTT

clone size: -
J gene: TRBJ1-1
D gene: -
V gene: TRBV10-3
CDR3 protein: CAISEKGRATEAFF
CDR3 DNA: TGTGCCATCAGTGAGAAGGGCAGGGCCACTGAAGCTTTCTTT

clone size: -
J gene: TRBJ2-4
D gene: -
V gene: TRBV1
CDR3 protein: CTSSQDESKNIQYF
CDR3 DNA: TGCACCAGCAGCCAAGATGAATCCAAAAACATTCAGTACTTC

clone size: -
J gene: TRBJ2-2
D gene: -
V gene: TRBV27
CDR3 protein: CASSLWRGELFF
CDR3 DNA: TGTGCCAGCAGTTTGTGGCGGGGGGAGCTGTTTTTT

clone size: once
J gene: TRBJ1-5
D gene: -
V gene: TRBV18
CDR3 protein: CASSPSGQPQHF
CDR3 DNA: TGTGCCAGCTCCCCGTCGGGTCAGCCCCAGCATTTT

clone size: -
J gene: TRBJ2-6
D gene: -
V gene: TRBV19
CDR3 protein: CASTPGSGANVLTF
CDR3 DNA: TGTGCCAGTACCCCCGGCTCTGGGGCCAACGTCCTGACTTTC

clone size: -
J gene: TRBJ2-1
D gene: TRBD2
V gene: TRBV5-1
CDR3 protein: CASSRTSGTINEQFF
CDR3 DNA: TGCGCCAGCAGCAGAACTAGCGGGACCATAAATGAGCAGTTCTTC

clone size: -
J gene: TRBJ1-2
D gene: -
V gene: TRBV5-4
CDR3 protein: CASSLGGPSLNNYGYTF
CDR3 DNA: TGTGCCAGCAGCCTGGGCGGGCCCAGCCTCAATAACTATGGCTACACCTTC

clone size: few
J gene: TRBJ2-2
D gene: -
V gene: TRBV27
CDR3 protein: CASSLVTGGELFF
CDR3 DNA: TGTGCCAGCAGTTTAGTGACGGGCGGGGAGCTGTTTTTT

clone size: -
J gene: TRBJ1-1
D gene: -
V gene: TRBV6-5
CDR3 protein: CASSGRTEAFF
CDR3 DNA: TGTGCCAGCAGCGGGAGGACTGAAGCTTTCTTT

clone size: -
J gene: TRBJ2-6
D gene: -
V gene: TRBV6-4
CDR3 protein: CASRPTGGESSGANVLTF
CDR3 DNA: TGTGCCAGCCGCCCTACAGGGGGGGAATCCTCTGGGGCCAACGTCCTGACTTTC

clone size: once
J gene: TRBJ2-7
D gene: -
V gene: TRBV28
CDR3 protein: CASSLSGQNYEQYF
CDR3 DNA: TGTGCCAGCAGTTTAAGCGGACAAAACTACGAGCAGTACTTC

clone size: -
J gene: TRBJ1-1
D gene: -
V gene: TRBV28
CDR3 protein: CASSPAGSYTEAFF
CDR3 DNA: TGTGCCAGCAGTCCAGCCGGGAGCTACACTGAAGCTTTCTTT

clone size: -
J gene: TRBJ1-4
D gene: -
V gene: TRBV4-3
CDR3 protein: CASSRNSGRGGEKLFF
CDR3 DNA: TGCGCCAGCAGCCGAAATTCGGGGAGGGGAGGGGAAAAACTGTTTTTT

clone size: -
J gene: TRBJ2-2
D gene: -
V gene: TRBV2
CDR3 protein: CASVTAPGELFF
CDR3 DNA: TGTGCCAGCGTGACAGCTCCCGGGGAGCTGTTTTTT

clone size: -
J gene: TRBJ2-7
D gene: -
V gene: TRBV28
CDR3 protein: CASSFRGASYEQYF
CDR3 DNA: TGTGCCAGCAGTTTCCGGGGGGCGAGCTACGAGCAGTACTTC

clone size: -
J gene: TRBJ2-5
D gene: -
V gene: TRBV7-3
CDR3 protein: CASSLGPRVETQYF
CDR3 DNA: TGTGCCAGCAGCTTAGGGCCCAGGGTGGAGACCCAGTACTTC

clone size: -
J gene: TRBJ1-5
D gene: TRBD1
V gene: TRBV28
CDR3 protein: CAIQQGADQPQHF
CDR3 DNA: TGTGCCATCCAGCAGGGGGCCGATCAGCCCCAGCATTTT

clone size: once
J gene: TRBJ1-6
D gene: -
V gene: TRBV4-3
CDR3 protein: CASSQDSSYNSPLHF
CDR3 DNA: TGCGCCAGCAGCCAAGACAGCTCCTATAATTCACCCCTCCACTTT

clone size: once
J gene: TRBJ2-4
D gene: -
V gene: TRBV10-1
CDR3 protein: CASSESVMTAGAKNIQYF
CDR3 DNA: TGCGCCAGCAGTGAGTCCGTTATGACAGCTGGGGCCAAAAACATTCAGTACTTC

clone size: -
J gene: TRBJ2-3
D gene: -
V gene: TRBV7-9
CDR3 protein: CASSLVLDPSTDTQYF
CDR3 DNA: TGTGCCAGCAGCTTAGTTTTGGATCCTAGCACAGATACGCAGTATTTT

clone size: -
J gene: TRBJ2-7
D gene: TRBD2
V gene: TRBV5-5
CDR3 protein: CASSSRPGGKPYEQYF
CDR3 DNA: TGTGCCAGCAGCTCCCGACCGGGGGGGAAACCCTACGAGCAGTACTTC

clone size: -
J gene: TRBJ1-4
D gene: TRBD1
V gene: TRBV18
CDR3 protein: CASSPTGLGATNEKLFF
CDR3 DNA: TGTGCCAGCTCACCGACAGGGTTGGGGGCAACTAATGAAAAACTGTTTTTT

clone size: -
J gene: TRBJ2-1
D gene: -
V gene: TRBV11-1
CDR3 protein: CASSSPDPYNEQFF
CDR3 DNA: TGTGCCAGCAGCTCACCCGACCCCTACAATGAGCAGTTCTTC

clone size: -
J gene: TRBJ2-3
D gene: TRBD2
V gene: TRBV10-3
CDR3 protein: CAISASGLAGGTDTQYF
CDR3 DNA: TGTGCCATCAGTGCTTCGGGGCTAGCGGGGGGCACAGATACGCAGTATTTT

clone size: -
J gene: TRBJ2-7
D gene: -
V gene: TRBV25-1
CDR3 protein: CASSGGLSYEQYF
CDR3 DNA: TGTGCCAGCAGTGGGGGACTTTCCTACGAGCAGTACTTC

clone size: -
J gene: TRBJ2-5
D gene: TRBD1
V gene: TRBV4-2
CDR3 protein: CASSQEGADRGRGETQYF
CDR3 DNA: TGTGCCAGCAGCCAAGAAGGGGCGGACAGGGGGCGAGGAGAGACCCAGTACTTC

clone size: -
J gene: TRBJ2-3
D gene: TRBD1
V gene: TRBV7-3
CDR3 protein: CASSRGLGTDTQYF
CDR3 DNA: TGTGCCAGCAGTAGGGGGCTTGGCACAGATACGCAGTATTTT